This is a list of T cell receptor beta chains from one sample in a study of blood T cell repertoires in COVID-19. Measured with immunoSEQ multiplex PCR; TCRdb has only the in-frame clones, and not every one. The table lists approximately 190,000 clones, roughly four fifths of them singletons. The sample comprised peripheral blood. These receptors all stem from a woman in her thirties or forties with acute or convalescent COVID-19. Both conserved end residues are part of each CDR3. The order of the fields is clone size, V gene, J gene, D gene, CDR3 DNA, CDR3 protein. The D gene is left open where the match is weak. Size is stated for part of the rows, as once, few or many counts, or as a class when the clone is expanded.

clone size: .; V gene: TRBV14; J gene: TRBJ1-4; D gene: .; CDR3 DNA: TGTGCCAGCAGCCAAGAACGGGGAGATAATGAAAAACTGTTTTTT; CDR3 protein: CASSQERGDNEKLFF
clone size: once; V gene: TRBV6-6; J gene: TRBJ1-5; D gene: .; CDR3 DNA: TGTGCCAGCAGTTACATGTCGGGAAGCAATCAGCCCCAGCATTTT; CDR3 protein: CASSYMSGSNQPQHF
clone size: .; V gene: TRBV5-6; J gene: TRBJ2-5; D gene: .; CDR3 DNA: TGTGCCAGCAGCTTGGCCGGGCGGGGAGCACAAGAGACCCAGTACTTC; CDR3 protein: CASSLAGRGAQETQYF
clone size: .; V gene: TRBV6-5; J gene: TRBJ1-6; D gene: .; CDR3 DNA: TGTGCCAGCACCGAAAGCCTCGCGGGGCGTGTGCCCCTCCACTTT; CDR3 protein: CASTESLAGRVPLHF
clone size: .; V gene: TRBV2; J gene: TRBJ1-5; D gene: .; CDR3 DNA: TGTGCCAGCACCAGGTACAATCAGCCCCAGCATTTT; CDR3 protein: CASTRYNQPQHF
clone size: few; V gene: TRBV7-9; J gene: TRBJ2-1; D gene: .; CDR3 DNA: TGTGCCAGCAGCTTGGGGACTGGCCTACAGGGGAATGAGCAGTTCTTC; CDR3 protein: CASSLGTGLQGNEQFF
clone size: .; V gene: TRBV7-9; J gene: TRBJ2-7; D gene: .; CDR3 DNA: TGTGCCAGCAGCCCCCCTTGGAGCTCCTACGAGCAGTACTTC; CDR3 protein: CASSPPWSSYEQYF
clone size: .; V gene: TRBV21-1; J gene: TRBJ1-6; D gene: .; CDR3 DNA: TGTGCCAGCAGCAGGAGTCCGGGCCACTTT; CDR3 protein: CASSRSPGHF
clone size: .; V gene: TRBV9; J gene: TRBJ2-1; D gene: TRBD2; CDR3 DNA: TGTGCCAGCAGCGTAGCTGAGGGACTAGCTGGGCAGCGGCAGTTCTTC; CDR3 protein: CASSVAEGLAGQRQFF
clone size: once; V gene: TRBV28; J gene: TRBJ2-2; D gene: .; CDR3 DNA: TGTGCCAGCAGACGGACCCCGGGGACCGGGGAGCTGTTTTTT; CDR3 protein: CASRRTPGTGELFF
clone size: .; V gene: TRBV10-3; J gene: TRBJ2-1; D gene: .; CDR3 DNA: TGTGCCATCAGTGAGTTCGAGCCTCGGGACAATGAGCAGTTCTTC; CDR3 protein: CAISEFEPRDNEQFF
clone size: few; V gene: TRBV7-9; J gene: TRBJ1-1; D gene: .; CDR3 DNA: TGTGCCAGCAGCTCCGTCATACACACGGGGGCTTTCTTT; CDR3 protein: CASSSVIHTGAFF
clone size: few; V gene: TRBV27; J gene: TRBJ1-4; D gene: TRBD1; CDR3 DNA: TGTGCCAGCAGTGCCGCATACAGGGGAAGGAATGAAAAACTGTTTTTT; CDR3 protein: CASSAAYRGRNEKLFF
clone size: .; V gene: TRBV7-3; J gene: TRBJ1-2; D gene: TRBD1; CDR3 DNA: TGTGCCAGCAGCTCCGGGACAGAGTATGGCTACACCTTC; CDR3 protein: CASSSGTEYGYTF
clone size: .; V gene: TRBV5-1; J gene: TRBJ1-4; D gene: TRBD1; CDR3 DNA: TGCGCCAGCAGCCCGACAGGGGACGTTAATGAAAAACTGTTTTTT; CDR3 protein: CASSPTGDVNEKLFF
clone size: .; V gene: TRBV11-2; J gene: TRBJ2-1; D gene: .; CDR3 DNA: TGTGCCAGCAGCTTAGGGCCCCAGGGGCGTGGGCAGTTCTTC; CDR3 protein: CASSLGPQGRGQFF
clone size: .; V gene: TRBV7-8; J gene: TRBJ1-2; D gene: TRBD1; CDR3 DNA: TGTGCCAGCAGCAAAGGACAGGGGCGGTATGAGGGCTACACCTTC; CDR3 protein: CASSKGQGRYEGYTF
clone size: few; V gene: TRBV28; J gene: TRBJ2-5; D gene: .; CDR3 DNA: TGTGCCAGCAGTTTAGTAGCTCAAGAGACCCAGTACTTC; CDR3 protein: CASSLVAQETQYF
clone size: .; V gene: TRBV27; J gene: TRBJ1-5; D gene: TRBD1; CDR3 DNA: TGTGCCAGCAGTTTCGAGGGGGCCCATCAGCCCCAGCATTTT; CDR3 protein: CASSFEGAHQPQHF
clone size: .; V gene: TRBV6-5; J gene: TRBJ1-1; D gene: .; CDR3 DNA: TGTGCCAGCAGTTACTCTGCGGTCATGAACACTGAAGCTTTCTTT; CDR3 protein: CASSYSAVMNTEAFF
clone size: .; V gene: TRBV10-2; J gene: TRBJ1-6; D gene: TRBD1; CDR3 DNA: TGCGCCAGCAGTAAGGGGGCGGAGAGTTCACCCCTCCACTTT; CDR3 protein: CASSKGAESSPLHF
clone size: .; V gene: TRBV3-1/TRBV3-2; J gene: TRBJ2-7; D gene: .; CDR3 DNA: TGTGCCAGCAGCCAAGGCGTAATCCAAATACTCTACGAGCAGTACTTC; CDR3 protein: CASSQGVIQILYEQYF
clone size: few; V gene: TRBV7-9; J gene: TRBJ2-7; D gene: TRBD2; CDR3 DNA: TGTGCCAGCAGTCCCCCTAGCGGGAGGGCGGGCGAGCAGTACTTC; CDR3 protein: CASSPPSGRAGEQYF
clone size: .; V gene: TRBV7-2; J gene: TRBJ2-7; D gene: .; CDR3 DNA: TGTGCCAGCAGCTTAGGTGCCGGGGGACTCCACCACGAGCAGTACTTC; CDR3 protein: CASSLGAGGLHHEQYF
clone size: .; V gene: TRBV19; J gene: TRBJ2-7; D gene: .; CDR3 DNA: TGTGCCAGTAGTGGGGACATGGGCGAGCAGTACTTC; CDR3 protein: CASSGDMGEQYF
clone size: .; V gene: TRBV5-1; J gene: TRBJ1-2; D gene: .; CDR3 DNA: TGCGCCAGCAGCGGGGGAGGGGTTGGTGGCTACACCTTC; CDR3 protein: CASSGGGVGGYTF
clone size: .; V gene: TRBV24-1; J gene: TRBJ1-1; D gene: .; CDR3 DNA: TGTGCCACCAGTGATTCGAGGACACCGAACACTGAAGCTTTCTTT; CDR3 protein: CATSDSRTPNTEAFF
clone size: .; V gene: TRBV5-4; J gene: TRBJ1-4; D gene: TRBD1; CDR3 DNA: TGTGCCAGCAGCCCGGGAGGACAGGGGGAAACTAATGAAAAACTGTTTTTT; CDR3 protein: CASSPGGQGETNEKLFF
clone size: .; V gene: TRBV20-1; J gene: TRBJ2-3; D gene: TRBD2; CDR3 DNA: TGCAGTGCTAGTAACGGGGGGGCCACAGATACGCAGTATTTT; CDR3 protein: CSASNGGATDTQYF
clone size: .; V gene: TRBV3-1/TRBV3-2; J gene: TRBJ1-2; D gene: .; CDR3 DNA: TGTGCCAGCAGCCAAATCTCTTCCAGGGCAATCGGCTACACCTTC; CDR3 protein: CASSQISSRAIGYTF
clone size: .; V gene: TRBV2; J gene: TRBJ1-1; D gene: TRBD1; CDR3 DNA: TGTGCCAGCAGGACCGGACAGGGGATAGGGTCTGAAGCTTTCTTT; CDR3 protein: CASRTGQGIGSEAFF
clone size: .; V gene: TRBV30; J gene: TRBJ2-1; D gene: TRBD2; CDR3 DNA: TGTGCCTGGAGTGATGGCGGGAGGGCCCCTAAATTTTACAATGAGCAGTTCTTC; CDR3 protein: CAWSDGGRAPKFYNEQFF
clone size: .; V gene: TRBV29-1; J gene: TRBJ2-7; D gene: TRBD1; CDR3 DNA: TGCAGCGTTGACATTCCAGGGGGAGAGCAGTACTTC; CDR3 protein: CSVDIPGGEQYF
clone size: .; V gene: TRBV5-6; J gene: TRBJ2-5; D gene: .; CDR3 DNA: TGTGCCAGCAGCTTGGTGCGAGACCAGTACTTC; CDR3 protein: CASSLVRDQYF
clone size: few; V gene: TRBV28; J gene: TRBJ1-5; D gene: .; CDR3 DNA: TGTGCCAGCAGCCCCGCGTTCCAAAATCAGCCCCAGCATTTT; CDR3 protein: CASSPAFQNQPQHF
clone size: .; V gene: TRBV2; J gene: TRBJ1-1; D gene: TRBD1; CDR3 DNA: TGTGCCAGCAGTGAAGCGACAGGGAGAGCTTTCTTT; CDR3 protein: CASSEATGRAFF
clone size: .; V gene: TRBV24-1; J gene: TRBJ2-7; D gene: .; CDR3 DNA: TGTGCCACCAGTGATCCGCTCAAGGGGATATACGAGCAGTACTTC; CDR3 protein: CATSDPLKGIYEQYF
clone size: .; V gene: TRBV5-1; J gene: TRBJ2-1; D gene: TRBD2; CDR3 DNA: TGCGCCAGCAGCCCGGAGGGCGGGAGTCGGCGGTTCTTC; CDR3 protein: CASSPEGGSRRFF
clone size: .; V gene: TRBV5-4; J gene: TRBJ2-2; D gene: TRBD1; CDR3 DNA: TGTGCCAGCACCACAGGAGGCAGGGGGCCCGGGGAGCTGTTTTTT; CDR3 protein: CASTTGGRGPGELFF
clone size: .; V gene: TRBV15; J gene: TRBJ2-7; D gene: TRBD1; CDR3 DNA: TGTGCCACCAGCAACGACAGGGTTTACGAGCAGTACTTC; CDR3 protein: CATSNDRVYEQYF
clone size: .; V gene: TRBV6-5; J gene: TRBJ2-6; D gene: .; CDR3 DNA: TGTGCCAGCTCCACGGACAGCTCTGGGGCCAACGTCCTGACTTTC; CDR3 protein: CASSTDSSGANVLTF
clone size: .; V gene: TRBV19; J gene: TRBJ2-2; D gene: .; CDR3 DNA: TGTGCCAGTAGTAAACTAGCGAACACCGGGGAGCTGTTTTTT; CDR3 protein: CASSKLANTGELFF
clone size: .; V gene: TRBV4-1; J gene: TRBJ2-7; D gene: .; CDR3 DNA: TGCGCCAGCAGCCACCACACAGGGCCCGGAAGCTCCTACGAGCAGTACTTC; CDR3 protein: CASSHHTGPGSSYEQYF
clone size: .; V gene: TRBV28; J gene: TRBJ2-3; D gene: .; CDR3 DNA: TGTGCCAGCAGTAAGAGGGTCGGCACAGATACGCAGTATTTT; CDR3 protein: CASSKRVGTDTQYF
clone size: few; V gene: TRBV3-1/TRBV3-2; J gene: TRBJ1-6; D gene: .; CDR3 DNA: TGTGCCAGCAGAGCGTCATATAATTCACCCCTCCACTTT; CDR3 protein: CASRASYNSPLHF
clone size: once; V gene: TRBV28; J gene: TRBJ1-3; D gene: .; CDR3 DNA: TGTGCCAGCAGTTTGGCAGAACCTGGAAACACCATATATTTT; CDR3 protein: CASSLAEPGNTIYF
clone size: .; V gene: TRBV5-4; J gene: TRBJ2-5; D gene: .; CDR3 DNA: TGTGCCATCTCCCGGGGGTACCAAGAGACCCAGTACTTC; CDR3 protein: CAISRGYQETQYF
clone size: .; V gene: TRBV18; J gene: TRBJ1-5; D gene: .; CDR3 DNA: TGTGCCAGCTCACCGGGCGGGGGCAGTCAGCCCCAGCATTTT; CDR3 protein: CASSPGGGSQPQHF
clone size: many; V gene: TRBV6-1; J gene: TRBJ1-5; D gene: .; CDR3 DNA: TGTGCCAGCAGTGCTATGGCAGGGGTCATGCATCAGCCCCAGCATTTT; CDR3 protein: CASSAMAGVMHQPQHF
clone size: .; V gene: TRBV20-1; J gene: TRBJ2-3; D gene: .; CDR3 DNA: TGCAGTGCTAGTGGTAAACTCACAGATACGCAGTATTTT; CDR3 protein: CSASGKLTDTQYF
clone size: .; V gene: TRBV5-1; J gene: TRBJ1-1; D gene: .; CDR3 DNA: TGCGCCAGCAGCTTCGCCAGGGCTGGCGACACTGAAGCTTTCTTT; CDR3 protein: CASSFARAGDTEAFF
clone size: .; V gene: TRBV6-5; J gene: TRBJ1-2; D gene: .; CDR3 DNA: TGTGCCAGCAGTCCCACAGGATCATATGGGTACGGCTACACCTTC; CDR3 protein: CASSPTGSYGYGYTF
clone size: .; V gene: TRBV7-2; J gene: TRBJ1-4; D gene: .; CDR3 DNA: TGTGCCAGCAGCCCCGGACAGAATGAAAAACTGTTTTTT; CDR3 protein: CASSPGQNEKLFF
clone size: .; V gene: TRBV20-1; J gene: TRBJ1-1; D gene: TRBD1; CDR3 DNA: TGCAGTGCGAGACAGGGGTTTGAAGCTTTCTTT; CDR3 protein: CSARQGFEAFF
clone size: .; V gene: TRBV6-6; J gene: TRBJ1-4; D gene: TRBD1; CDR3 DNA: TGTGCCAGCAGTTGGACAGGGGTCGGTGAAAAACTGTTTTTT; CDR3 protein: CASSWTGVGEKLFF
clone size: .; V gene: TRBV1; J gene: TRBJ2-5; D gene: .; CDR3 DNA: TGCACCAGCAGCCAGGGACTAGCCGGGGAAGAGACCCAGTACTTC; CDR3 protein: CTSSQGLAGEETQYF